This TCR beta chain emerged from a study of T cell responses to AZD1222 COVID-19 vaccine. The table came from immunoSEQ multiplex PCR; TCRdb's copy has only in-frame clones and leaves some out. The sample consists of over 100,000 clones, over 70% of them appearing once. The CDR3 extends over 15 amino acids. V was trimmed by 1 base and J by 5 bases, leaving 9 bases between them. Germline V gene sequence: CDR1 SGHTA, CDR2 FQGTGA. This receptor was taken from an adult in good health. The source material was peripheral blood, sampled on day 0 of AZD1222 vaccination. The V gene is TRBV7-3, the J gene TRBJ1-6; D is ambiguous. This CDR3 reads CASSLKGGNNSPLHF. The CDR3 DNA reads TGTGCCAGCAGCTTAAAAGGAGGGAATAATTCACCCCTCCACTTT. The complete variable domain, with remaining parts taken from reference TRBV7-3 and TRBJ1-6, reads GAGVSQTPSNKVTEKGKYVELRCDPISGHTALYWYRQSLGQGPEFLIYFQGTGAADDSGLPNDRFFAVRPEGSVSTLKIQRTERGDSAVYLCASSLKGGNNSPLHFGNGTRLTVT.